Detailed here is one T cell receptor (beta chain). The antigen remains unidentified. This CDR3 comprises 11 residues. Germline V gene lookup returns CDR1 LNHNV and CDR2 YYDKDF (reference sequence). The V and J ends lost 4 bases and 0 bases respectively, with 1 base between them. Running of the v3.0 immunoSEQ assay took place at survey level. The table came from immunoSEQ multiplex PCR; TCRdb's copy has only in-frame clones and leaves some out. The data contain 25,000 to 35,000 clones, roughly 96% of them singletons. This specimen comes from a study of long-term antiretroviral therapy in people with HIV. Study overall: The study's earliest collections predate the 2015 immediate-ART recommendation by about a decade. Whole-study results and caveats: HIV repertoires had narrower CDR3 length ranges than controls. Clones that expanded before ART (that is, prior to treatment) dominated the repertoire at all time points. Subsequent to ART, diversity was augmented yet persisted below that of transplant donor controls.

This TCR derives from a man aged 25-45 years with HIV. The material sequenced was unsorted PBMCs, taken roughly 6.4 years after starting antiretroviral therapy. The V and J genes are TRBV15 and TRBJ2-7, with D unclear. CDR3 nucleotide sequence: TGTGCCACCAGCAACTCCTACGAGCAGTACTTC. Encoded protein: CATSNSYEQYF. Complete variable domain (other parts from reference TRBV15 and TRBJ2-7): DAMVIQNPRYQVTQFGKPVTLSCSQTLNHNVMYWYQQKSSQAPKLLFHYYDKDFNNEADTPDNFQSRRPNTSFCFLDIRSPGLGDTAMYLCATSNSYEQYFGPGTRLTVT.